This T cell receptor beta chain was sequenced in a study of T cell responses to AZD1222 COVID-19 vaccine. Study outcomes and limitations: Of spike-specific TCRs, nearly half reportedly target regions left unmutated in variants. Donor demographics were predominantly white British with a female majority; clonal diversity may be underestimated. Dominant CD4 TCR responses targeted spike regions 160-218 and 743-854.

The length of the CDR3 is 11 residues. The germline V and J ends were trimmed by 7 bases and 7 bases, with 11 bases remaining between them. Germline values: CDR1 ENHRY, CDR2 SYGVKD. As for this clone: Antigen specificity is unknown.

Sequencing used immunoSEQ multiplex PCR; TCRdb keeps in-frame clones, though not all of them. The sample has some 140,000 clones; over 75% are singletons. The TCR comes from an adult who received the AZD1222 COVID-19 vaccine. This sample comprised peripheral blood, obtained 28 days after the second AZD1222 dose. This chain joins TRBV10-3 and TRBJ2-7; no firm D call. CDR3 residues: CAITDREEQYF. CDR3 DNA sequence: TGTGCCATCACCGATAGAGAGGAGCAGTACTTC.